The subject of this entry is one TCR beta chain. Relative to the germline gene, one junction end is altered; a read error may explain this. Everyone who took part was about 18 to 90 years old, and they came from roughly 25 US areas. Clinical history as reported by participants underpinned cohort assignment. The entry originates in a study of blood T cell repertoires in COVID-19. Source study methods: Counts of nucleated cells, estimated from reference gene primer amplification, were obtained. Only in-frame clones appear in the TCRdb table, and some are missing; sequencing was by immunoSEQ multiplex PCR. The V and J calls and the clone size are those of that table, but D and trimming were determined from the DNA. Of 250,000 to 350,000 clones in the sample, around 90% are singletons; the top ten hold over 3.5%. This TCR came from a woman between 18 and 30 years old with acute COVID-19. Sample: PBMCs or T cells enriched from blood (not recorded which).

This chain's CDR3 is CASSLAYGGIYEQYF. As DNA, the CDR3 is TGTGCTAGCAGCTTAGCGTACGGGGGGATCTACGAGCAGTACTTC. The genes are TRBV7-7 and TRBJ2-7; 7 bases fit TRBD2. From germline, CDR1 is SSHAT and CDR2 FNYEAQ (reference sequence). The CDR3 is 15 amino acids.